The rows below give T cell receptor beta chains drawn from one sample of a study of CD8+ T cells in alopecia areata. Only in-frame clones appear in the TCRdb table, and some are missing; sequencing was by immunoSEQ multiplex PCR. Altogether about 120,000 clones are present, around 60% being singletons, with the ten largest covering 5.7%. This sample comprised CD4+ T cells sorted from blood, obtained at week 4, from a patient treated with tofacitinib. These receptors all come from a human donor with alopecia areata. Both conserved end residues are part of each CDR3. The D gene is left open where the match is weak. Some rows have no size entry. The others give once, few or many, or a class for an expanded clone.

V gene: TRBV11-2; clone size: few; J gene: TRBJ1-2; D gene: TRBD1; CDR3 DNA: TGTGCCAGCTCCCTGGACAGGGCTAAGTATGGCTACACCTTC; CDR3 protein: CASSLDRAKYGYTF
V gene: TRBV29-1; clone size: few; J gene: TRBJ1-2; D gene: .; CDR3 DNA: TGCAGCGTTGAACCGTGGGCTTACGGGACCCAAAAGGGGTACTATGGCTACACCTTC; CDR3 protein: CSVEPWAYGTQKGYYGYTF
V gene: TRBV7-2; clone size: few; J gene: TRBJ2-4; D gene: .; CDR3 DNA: TGTGCCAGCACAGACGGCAAAAACATTCAGTACTTC; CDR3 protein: CASTDGKNIQYF
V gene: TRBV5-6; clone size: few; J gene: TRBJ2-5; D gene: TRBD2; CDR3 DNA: TGTGCCAGCAGCGGGGGACTAGCGGTTAATGTGGAGACCCAGTACTTC; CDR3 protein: CASSGGLAVNVETQYF
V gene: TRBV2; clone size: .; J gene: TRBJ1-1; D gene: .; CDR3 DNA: TGTGCCAGCAGTGAATATGGTGTGAACACTGAAGCTTTCTTT; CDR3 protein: CASSEYGVNTEAFF
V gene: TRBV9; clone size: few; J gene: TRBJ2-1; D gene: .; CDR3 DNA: TGTGCCAGCAGCGTAGAGGTGGAGCAGTTCTTC; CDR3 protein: CASSVEVEQFF
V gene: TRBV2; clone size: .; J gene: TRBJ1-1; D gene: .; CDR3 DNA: TGTGCCAGCAGTGAAGCTGGACAGAGGGACACTGAAGCTTTCTTT; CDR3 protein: CASSEAGQRDTEAFF
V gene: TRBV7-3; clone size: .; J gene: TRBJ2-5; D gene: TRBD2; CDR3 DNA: TGTGCCAGCAGCAAAGCGGGGGAAGAGACCCAGTACTTC; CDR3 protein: CASSKAGEETQYF
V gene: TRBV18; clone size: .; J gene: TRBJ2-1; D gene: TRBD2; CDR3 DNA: TGTGCCAGCTCACCAAATCCGGGACTAGCGGGCTCCTACAATGAGCAGTTCTTC; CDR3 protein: CASSPNPGLAGSYNEQFF
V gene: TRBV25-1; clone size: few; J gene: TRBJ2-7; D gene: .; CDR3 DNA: TGTGCCAGCAGTGAATCCGTCGGCTCCTACGAGCAGTACTTC; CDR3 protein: CASSESVGSYEQYF
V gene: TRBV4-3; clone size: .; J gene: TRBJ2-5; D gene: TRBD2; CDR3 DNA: TGCGCCAGCAGCCAAGAGGGGGGTAGCGGGACCCGGACCCAGTACTTC; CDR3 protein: CASSQEGGSGTRTQYF
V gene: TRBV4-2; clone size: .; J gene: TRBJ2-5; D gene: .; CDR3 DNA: TGTGCCAGCAGCCAAGTACAGGATCAAGAGACCCAGTACTTC; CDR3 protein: CASSQVQDQETQYF
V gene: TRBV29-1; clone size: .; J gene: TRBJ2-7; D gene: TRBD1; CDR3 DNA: TGCAGCGTTGTTTTTGGGACAGGAGCCTACGAGCAGTACTTC; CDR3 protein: CSVVFGTGAYEQYF
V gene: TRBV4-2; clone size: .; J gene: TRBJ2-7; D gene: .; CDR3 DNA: TGTGCCAGCAGCCATTCTGGTGACAGCAGCTCCTACGAGCAGTACTTC; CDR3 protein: CASSHSGDSSSYEQYF
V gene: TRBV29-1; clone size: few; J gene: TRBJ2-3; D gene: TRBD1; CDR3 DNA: TGCAGCGTTGATGACCGGACAGGGGGCCTGAACACAGATACGCAGTATTTT; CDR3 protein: CSVDDRTGGLNTDTQYF
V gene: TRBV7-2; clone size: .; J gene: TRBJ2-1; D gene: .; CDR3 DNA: TGTGCCAGCAGCTCGCGAAGGAGCTCCTACAATGAGCAGTTCTTC; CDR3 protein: CASSSRRSSYNEQFF
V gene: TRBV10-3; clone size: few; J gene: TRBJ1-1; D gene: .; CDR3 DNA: TGTGCCATCAGAAAAGGGGGGACGGACACTGAAGCTTTCTTT; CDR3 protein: CAIRKGGTDTEAFF